This T cell receptor (beta chain) derives from a study of neurological immune-mediated disorders. TCRdb redid the calling of the 5' RACE reads with MiXCR, one entry per CDR3 protein. The sample contains about 25,000 distinct CDR3 sequences, around an eighth of which appear only once. This clonotype was counted many times. Its target is unknown. 2 million PBMCs stored at -80 C were the source of the unsorted libraries. General observations from the study: Multiple sclerosis, the disease with the least TCR clonal expansion, fell below healthy controls, whereas HTLV-1-associated myelopathy showed the most.

Sequenced input: PBMCs. The TCR originated in a woman in her thirties or forties with HTLV-1-associated myelopathy (HAM/TSP).

The DNA of the CDR3 is TGTGCCAGCAGCTTGGACGCGCCCTCCTACAATGAGCAGTTCTTC. Encoded protein: CASSLDAPSYNEQFF. The chain is built from TRBV5-5 and TRBJ2-1; D not certain. Germline V CDR1 and CDR2: SGHKS, YYEKEE (reference sequence). Trimming pared 0 bases from V and 0 bases from J, leaving 7 bases between. CDR3 size: 15 residues.